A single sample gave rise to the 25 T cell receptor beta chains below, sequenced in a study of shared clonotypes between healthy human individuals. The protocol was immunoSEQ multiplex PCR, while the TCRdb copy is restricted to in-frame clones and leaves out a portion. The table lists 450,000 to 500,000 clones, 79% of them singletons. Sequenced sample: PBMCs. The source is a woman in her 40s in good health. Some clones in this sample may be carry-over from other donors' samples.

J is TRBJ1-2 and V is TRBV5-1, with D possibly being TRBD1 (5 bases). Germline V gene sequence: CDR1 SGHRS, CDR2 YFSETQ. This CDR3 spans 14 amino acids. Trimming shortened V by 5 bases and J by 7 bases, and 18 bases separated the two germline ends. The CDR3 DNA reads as TGCGCCAGCAGAGTCGATGGGCAGGGATTTGGCTACACCTTC. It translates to CASRVDGQGFGYTF.

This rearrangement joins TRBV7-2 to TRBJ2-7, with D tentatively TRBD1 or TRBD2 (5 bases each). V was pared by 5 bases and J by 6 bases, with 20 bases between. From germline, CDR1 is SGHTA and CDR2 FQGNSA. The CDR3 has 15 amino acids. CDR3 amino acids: CASSTAGTRRSEQYF. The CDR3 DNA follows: TGTGCCAGCAGCACAGCCGGGACCCGCCGTAGCGAGCAGTACTTC. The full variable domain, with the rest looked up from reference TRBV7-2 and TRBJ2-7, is GAGVSQSPSNKVTEKGKDVELRCDPISGHTALYWYRQSLGQGLEFLIYFQGNSAPDKSGLPSDRFSAERTGGSVSTLTIQRTQQEDSAVYLCASSTAGTRRSEQYFGPGTRLTVT.

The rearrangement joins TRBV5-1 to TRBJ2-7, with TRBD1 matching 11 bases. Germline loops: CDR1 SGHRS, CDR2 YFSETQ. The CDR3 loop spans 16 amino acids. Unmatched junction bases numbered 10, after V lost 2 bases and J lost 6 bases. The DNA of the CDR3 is TGCGCCAGCAGCTTAGCACCGGGACAGGGGGACCTCGAGCAGTACTTC. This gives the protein CASSLAPGQGDLEQYF.

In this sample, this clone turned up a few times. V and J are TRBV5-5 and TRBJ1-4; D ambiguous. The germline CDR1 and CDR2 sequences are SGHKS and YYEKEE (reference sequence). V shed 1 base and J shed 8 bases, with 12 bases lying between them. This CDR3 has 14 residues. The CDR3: CASSLTPQPEKLFF. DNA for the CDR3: TGTGCCAGCAGCTTGACTCCTCAGCCAGAAAAACTGTTTTTT.

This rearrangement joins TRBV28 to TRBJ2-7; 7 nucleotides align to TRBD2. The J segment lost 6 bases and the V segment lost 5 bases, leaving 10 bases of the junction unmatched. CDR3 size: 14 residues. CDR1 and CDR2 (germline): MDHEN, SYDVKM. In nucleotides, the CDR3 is TGTGCCAGCAGTATAACTAGCGATTTTAGCGAGCAGTACTTC. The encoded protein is CASSITSDFSEQYF.

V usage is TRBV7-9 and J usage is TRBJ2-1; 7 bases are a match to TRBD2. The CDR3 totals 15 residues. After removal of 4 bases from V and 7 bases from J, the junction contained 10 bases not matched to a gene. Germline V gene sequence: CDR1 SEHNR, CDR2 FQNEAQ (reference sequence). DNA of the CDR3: TGTGCCAGCAGCTCGGGACTATTAGGTGAAAATGAGCAGTTCTTC. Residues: CASSSGLLGENEQFF. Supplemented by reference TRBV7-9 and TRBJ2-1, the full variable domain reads DTGVSQNPRHKITKRGQNVTFRCDPISEHNRLYWYRQTLGQGPEFLTYFQNEAQLEKSRLLSDRFSAERPKGSFSTLEIQRTEQGDSAMYLCASSSGLLGENEQFFGPGTRLTVL.

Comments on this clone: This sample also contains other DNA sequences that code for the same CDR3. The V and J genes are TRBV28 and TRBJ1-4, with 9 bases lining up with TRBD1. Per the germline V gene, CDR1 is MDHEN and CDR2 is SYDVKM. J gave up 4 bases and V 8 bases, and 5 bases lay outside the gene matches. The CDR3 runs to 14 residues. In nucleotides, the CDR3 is TGTGCCAGCTCCCGACAGGGGGGTAATGAAAAACTGTTTTTT. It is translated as CASSRQGGNEKLFF.

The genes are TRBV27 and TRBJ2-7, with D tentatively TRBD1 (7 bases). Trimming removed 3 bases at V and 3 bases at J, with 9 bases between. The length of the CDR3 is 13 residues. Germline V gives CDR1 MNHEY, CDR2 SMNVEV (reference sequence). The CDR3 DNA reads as TGTGCCAGCAGTTTTCAGGGGGGCTACGAGCAGTACTTC. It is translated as CASSFQGGYEQYF.

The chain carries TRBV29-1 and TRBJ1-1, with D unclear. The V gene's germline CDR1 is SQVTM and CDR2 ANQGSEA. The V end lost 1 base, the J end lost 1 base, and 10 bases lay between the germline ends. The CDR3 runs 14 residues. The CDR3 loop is CSVEVGASNTEAFF. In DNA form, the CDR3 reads TGCAGCGTTGAAGTAGGAGCTTCGAACACTGAAGCTTTCTTT.

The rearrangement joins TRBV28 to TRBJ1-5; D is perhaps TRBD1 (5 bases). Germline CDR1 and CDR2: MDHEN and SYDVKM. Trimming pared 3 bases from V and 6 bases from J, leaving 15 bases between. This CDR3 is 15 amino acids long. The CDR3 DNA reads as TGTGCCAGCAGTTTTGGGGGAGGTGTAGGTCAGCCCCAGCATTTT. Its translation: CASSFGGGVGQPQHF.

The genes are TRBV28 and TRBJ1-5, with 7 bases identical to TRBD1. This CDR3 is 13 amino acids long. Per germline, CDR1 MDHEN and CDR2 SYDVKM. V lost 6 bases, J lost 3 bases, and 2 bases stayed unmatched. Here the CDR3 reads CASSDRVNQPQHF. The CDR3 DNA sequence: TGTGCCAGCAGCGACAGGGTCAATCAGCCCCAGCATTTT.

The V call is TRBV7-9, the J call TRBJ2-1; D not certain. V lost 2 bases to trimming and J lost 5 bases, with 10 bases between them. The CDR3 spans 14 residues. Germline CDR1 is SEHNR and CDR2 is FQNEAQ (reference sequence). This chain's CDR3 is CASSLLTGNNEQFF. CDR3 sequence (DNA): TGTGCCAGCAGCTTACTGACGGGTAACAATGAGCAGTTCTTC.

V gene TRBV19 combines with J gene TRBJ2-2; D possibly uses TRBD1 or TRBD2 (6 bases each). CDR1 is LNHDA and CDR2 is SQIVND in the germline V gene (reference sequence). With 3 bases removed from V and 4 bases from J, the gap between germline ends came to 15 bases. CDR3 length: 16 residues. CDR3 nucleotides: TGTGCCAGTAGTATGGACGGGGGCTATGCCACCGGGGAGCTGTTTTTT. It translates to CASSMDGGYATGELFF.

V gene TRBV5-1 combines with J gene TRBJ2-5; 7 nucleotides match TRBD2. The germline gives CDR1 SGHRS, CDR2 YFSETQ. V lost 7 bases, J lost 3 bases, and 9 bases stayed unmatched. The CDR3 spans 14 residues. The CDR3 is CASFAPGGKETQYF. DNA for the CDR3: TGCGCCAGCTTCGCCCCGGGAGGTAAAGAGACCCAGTACTTC.

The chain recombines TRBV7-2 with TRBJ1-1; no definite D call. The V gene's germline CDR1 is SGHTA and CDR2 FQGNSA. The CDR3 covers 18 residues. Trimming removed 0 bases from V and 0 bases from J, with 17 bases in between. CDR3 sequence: CASSLAVIQTLMNTEAFF. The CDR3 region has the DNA TGTGCCAGCAGCTTAGCGGTAATCCAAACCCTAATGAACACTGAAGCTTTCTTT.

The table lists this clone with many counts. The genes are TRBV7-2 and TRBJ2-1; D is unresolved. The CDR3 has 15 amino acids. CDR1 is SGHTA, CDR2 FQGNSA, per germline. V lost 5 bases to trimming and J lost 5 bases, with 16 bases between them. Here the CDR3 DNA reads TGTGCCAGCAGCCTTACAGCTTTGTTTAACAATGAGCAGTTCTTC. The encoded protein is CASSLTALFNNEQFF.

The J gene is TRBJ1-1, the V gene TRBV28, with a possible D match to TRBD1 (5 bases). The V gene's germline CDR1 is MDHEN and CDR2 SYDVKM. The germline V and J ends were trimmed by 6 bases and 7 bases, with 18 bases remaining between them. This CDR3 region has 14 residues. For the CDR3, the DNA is TGTGCCAGCAGCCCACCTTTAGGGGCTAATGAAGCTTTCTTT. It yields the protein CASSPPLGANEAFF.

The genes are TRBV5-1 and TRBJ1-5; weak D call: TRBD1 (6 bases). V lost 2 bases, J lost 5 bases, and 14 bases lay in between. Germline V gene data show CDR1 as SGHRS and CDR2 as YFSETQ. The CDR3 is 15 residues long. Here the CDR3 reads CASSLNGGGHQPQHF. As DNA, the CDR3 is TGCGCCAGCAGCTTAAACGGGGGCGGCCATCAGCCCCAGCATTTT.

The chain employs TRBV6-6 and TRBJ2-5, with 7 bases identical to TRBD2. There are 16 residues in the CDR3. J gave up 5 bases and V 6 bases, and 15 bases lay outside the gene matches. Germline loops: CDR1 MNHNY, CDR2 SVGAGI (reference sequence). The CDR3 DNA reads TGTGCCAGCAGCTGGGGGGGAGATTTGCTTTTGGAGACCCAGTACTTC. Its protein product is CASSWGGDLLLETQYF.

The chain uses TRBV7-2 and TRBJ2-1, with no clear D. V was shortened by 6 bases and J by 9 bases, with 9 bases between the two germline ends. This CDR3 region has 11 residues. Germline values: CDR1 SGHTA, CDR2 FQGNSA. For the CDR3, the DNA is TGTGCCAGCAGAGAATGGGGTGAGCAGTTCTTC. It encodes CASREWGEQFF.

The CDR3 coding sequence is TGCGCCAGCCATGACCAGGGAAGTTCCGGGGAGCTGTTTTTT. It encodes CASHDQGSSGELFF. The V and J genes are TRBV5-1 and TRBJ2-2; tentatively, D is TRBD1 (5 bases). The germline V gene encodes CDR1 SGHRS and CDR2 YFSETQ. The V end lost 7 bases, the J end lost 6 bases, and 16 bases lay between the germline ends. The CDR3 covers 14 residues.

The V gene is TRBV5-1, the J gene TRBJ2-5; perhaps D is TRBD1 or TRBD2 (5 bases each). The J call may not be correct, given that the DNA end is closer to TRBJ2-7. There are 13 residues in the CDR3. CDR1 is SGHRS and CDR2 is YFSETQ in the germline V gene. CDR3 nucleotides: TGCGCCAGCAGCTTGGTGGGTGGGGGCGAGCAGTACTTC. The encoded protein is CASSLVGGGEQYF.

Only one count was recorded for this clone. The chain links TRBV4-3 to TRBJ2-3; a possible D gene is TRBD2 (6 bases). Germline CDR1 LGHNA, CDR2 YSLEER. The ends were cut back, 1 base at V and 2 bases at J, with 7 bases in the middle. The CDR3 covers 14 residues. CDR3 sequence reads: CASSQAGDTDTQYF. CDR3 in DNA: TGCGCCAGCAGCCAAGCGGGGGACACAGATACGCAGTATTTT.

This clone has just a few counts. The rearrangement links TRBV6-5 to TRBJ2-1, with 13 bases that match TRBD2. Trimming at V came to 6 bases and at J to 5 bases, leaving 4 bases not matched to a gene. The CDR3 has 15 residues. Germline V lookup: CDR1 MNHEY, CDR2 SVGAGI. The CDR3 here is CASRSGLAGNNEQFF. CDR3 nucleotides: TGTGCCAGCAGATCGGGACTAGCGGGGAACAATGAGCAGTTCTTC.

The CDR3 DNA sequence: TGTGCCAGCTCACCGATATGGACAGCCCAAGAGACCCAGTACTTC. Translated: CASSPIWTAQETQYF. This rearrangement joins TRBV18 to TRBJ2-5, with D perhaps matching TRBD1 (6 bases). This CDR3 has 15 amino acids. Trimming took off 3 bases at V and 1 base at J, with 12 bases between the two ends. Germline lookup yields CDR1 KGHSH and CDR2 LQKENI.